The 3 T cell receptor beta chains presented below share a single source sample, sequenced in a study of T cell responses to AZD1222 COVID-19 vaccine. Only in-frame clones appear in the TCRdb table, and some are missing; sequencing was by immunoSEQ multiplex PCR. The data contain some 150,000 clones, about 93% of them singletons. This material consisted of peripheral blood, taken on day 0 of AZD1222 vaccination. The receptors were gathered from an adult in good health.

The chain employs TRBV13 and TRBJ2-1; 14 positions agree with TRBD2. Per germline, CDR1 PRHDT and CDR2 FYEKMQ (reference sequence). V shed 5 bases and J 7 bases; nucleotides not matched to a gene: 4. The length of the CDR3 is 15 residues. CDR3 DNA sequence: TGTGCCAGCAGCGCGGGACTAGCGGGAGCGAATGAGCAGTTCTTC. Encoded protein: CASSAGLAGANEQFF.

This chain joins TRBV7-9 and TRBJ2-3; TRBD1 aligns across 9 bases. Germline V gene sequence: CDR1 SEHNR, CDR2 FQNEAQ (reference sequence). CDR3 length: 15 residues. V lost 5 bases and J lost 0; bases outside the gene matches: 3. CDR3 sequence (DNA): TGTGCCAGCAGCCGGGACAGGGAAAGCACAGATACGCAGTATTTT. Translated, it gives CASSRDRESTDTQYF.

V is TRBV19 and J is TRBJ2-7, with 7 positions matching TRBD2. The CDR3 extends over 14 amino acids. V lost 4 bases, J lost 2 bases, and 5 bases stayed unmatched. Germline V gene lookup returns CDR1 LNHDA and CDR2 SQIVND (reference sequence). CDR3 coding DNA: TGTGCCAGTAGTACCCCGGGAGGCACCTACGAGCAGTACTTC. Residues: CASSTPGGTYEQYF.